This is a list of T cell receptor beta chains from one sample in a study of T-cell reconstitution after alpha-beta-depleted transplantation in children. Each CDR3 protein gets one entry after TCRdb re-called the PCR reads with MiXCR. The sample lists around 500,000 distinct CDR3 sequences, 20% to 25% seen once, with roughly 14% in the top ten. The sequenced sample was PBMCs, mostly from graft donor cells, obtained 360 days after TCRalphabeta/CD19-depleted stem cell transplant. Receptors originate from a boy younger than two who had a stem cell transplant for acute myeloid leukemia, so the T cells may come from the graft donor. Each CDR3 is given with its conserved first and last residue. A D gene is named only where the DNA matches it firmly. Some rows have no size entry. The others give once, few or many, or a class for an expanded clone.

v_gene: TRBV6-5; abundance: NA; j_gene: TRBJ2-4; d_gene: NA; CDR3aa: CASSYSVALAKNIQYF; CDR3nt: TGTGCCAGCAGTTACAGCGTAGCTCTAGCCAAAAACATTCAGTACTTC
v_gene: TRBV10-2; abundance: NA; j_gene: TRBJ1-6; d_gene: TRBD1; CDR3aa: CASSPRGTGENSPLHF; CDR3nt: TGCGCCAGCAGTCCGAGGGGGACAGGGGAGAATTCACCCCTCCACTTT
v_gene: TRBV7-2; abundance: NA; j_gene: TRBJ2-5; d_gene: NA; CDR3aa: CASSLRPNPGGETQYF; CDR3nt: TGTGCCAGCAGCTTACGACCGAACCCAGGAGGAGAGACCCAGTACTTC
v_gene: TRBV12-3/TRBV12-4; abundance: NA; j_gene: TRBJ1-1; d_gene: NA; CDR3aa: CASSIDGGSWLTAFF; CDR3nt: TGTGCCAGCAGTATCGACGGCGGGAGTTGGTTAACAGCTTTCTTT
v_gene: TRBV7-2; abundance: many; j_gene: TRBJ1-2; d_gene: NA; CDR3aa: CASSFWPMNYGYTF; CDR3nt: TGTGCCAGCAGCTTCTGGCCTATGAACTATGGCTACACCTTC
v_gene: TRBV18; abundance: once; j_gene: TRBJ2-2; d_gene: NA; CDR3aa: CASSPTDGANTGELFF; CDR3nt: TGTGCCAGCTCACCGACGGACGGGGCGAACACCGGGGAGCTGTTTTTT
v_gene: TRBV7-2; abundance: few; j_gene: TRBJ2-1; d_gene: TRBD2; CDR3aa: CASTSGASDEQFF; CDR3nt: TGTGCCAGCACTAGCGGAGCCTCCGATGAGCAGTTCTTC
v_gene: TRBV20-1; abundance: NA; j_gene: TRBJ2-2; d_gene: NA; CDR3aa: CSARTANTGELFF; CDR3nt: TGCAGTGCTAGGACGGCGAACACCGGGGAGCTGTTTTTT
v_gene: TRBV20-1; abundance: NA; j_gene: TRBJ2-2; d_gene: TRBD2; CDR3aa: CSARTRLASGELFF; CDR3nt: TGCAGTGCTAGAACCCGACTAGCCTCCGGGGAGCTGTTTTTT
v_gene: TRBV29-1; abundance: NA; j_gene: TRBJ1-2; d_gene: TRBD1; CDR3aa: CSVDRLELGQGYYGYTF; CDR3nt: TGCAGCGTTGATCGGCTTGAGTTGGGACAGGGATACTATGGCTACACCTTC
v_gene: TRBV11-2; abundance: NA; j_gene: TRBJ2-2; d_gene: TRBD1; CDR3aa: CASSLGTTGGLLNTGELFF; CDR3nt: TGTGCCAGCAGCTTAGGGACTACAGGGGGCCTCCTTAACACCGGGGAGCTGTTTTTT
v_gene: TRBV12-3/TRBV12-4; abundance: many; j_gene: TRBJ1-6; d_gene: NA; CDR3aa: CASSLGRRTDSYNSPLHF; CDR3nt: TGTGCCAGCAGTTTAGGAAGAAGGACGGACTCCTATAATTCACCCCTCCACTTT
v_gene: TRBV20-1; abundance: NA; j_gene: TRBJ2-3; d_gene: NA; CDR3aa: CSAYGGRTDTQYF; CDR3nt: TGCAGTGCCTATGGGGGGCGCACAGATACGCAGTATTTT
v_gene: TRBV4-1; abundance: many; j_gene: TRBJ2-3; d_gene: NA; CDR3aa: CASSQMGGGTDTQYF; CDR3nt: TGCGCCAGCAGCCAGATGGGAGGAGGCACAGATACGCAGTATTTT
v_gene: TRBV6-2/TRBV6-3; abundance: NA; j_gene: TRBJ1-5; d_gene: NA; CDR3aa: CASRPQGYQPQHF; CDR3nt: TGTGCCAGCAGACCACAGGGATATCAGCCCCAGCATTTT
v_gene: TRBV11-1; abundance: NA; j_gene: TRBJ2-7; d_gene: NA; CDR3aa: CASSHDRTGEQYF; CDR3nt: TGTGCCAGCAGCCACGACAGGACGGGGGAGCAGTACTTC
v_gene: TRBV28; abundance: many; j_gene: TRBJ2-3; d_gene: NA; CDR3aa: CASSYGNTQYF; CDR3nt: TGTGCCAGCAGTTATGGCAATACGCAGTATTTT
v_gene: TRBV12-5; abundance: few; j_gene: TRBJ2-1; d_gene: TRBD1; CDR3aa: CASVGQGFEQFF; CDR3nt: TGTGCTAGCGTGGGACAGGGGTTTGAGCAGTTCTTC
v_gene: TRBV20-1; abundance: few; j_gene: TRBJ2-5; d_gene: TRBD1; CDR3aa: CSGDRVVSETQYF; CDR3nt: TGCAGTGGAGACAGGGTCGTGAGTGAGACCCAGTACTTC
v_gene: TRBV12-3/TRBV12-4; abundance: many; j_gene: TRBJ2-1; d_gene: NA; CDR3aa: CATTNGHADEQFF; CDR3nt: TGTGCCACCACCAATGGGCACGCCGATGAGCAGTTCTTC
v_gene: TRBV20-1; abundance: NA; j_gene: TRBJ2-3; d_gene: NA; CDR3aa: CSATGWPDTQYF; CDR3nt: TGCAGTGCAACAGGTTGGCCAGATACGCAGTATTTT
v_gene: TRBV7-9; abundance: NA; j_gene: TRBJ2-2; d_gene: NA; CDR3aa: CASSPPPPGELFF; CDR3nt: TGTGCCAGCAGCCCCCCCCCACCGGGGGAGCTGTTTTTT
v_gene: TRBV11-2; abundance: few; j_gene: TRBJ2-5; d_gene: TRBD2; CDR3aa: CASSFRLSGGLAMTETQYF; CDR3nt: TGTGCCAGCAGCTTTCGGTTGTCGGGAGGGCTAGCGATGACGGAGACCCAGTACTTC
v_gene: TRBV12-3/TRBV12-4; abundance: many; j_gene: TRBJ1-4; d_gene: NA; CDR3aa: CASRTRMANEKLFF; CDR3nt: TGTGCCAGCAGAACCCGCATGGCTAATGAAAAACTGTTTTTT
v_gene: TRBV24-1; abundance: NA; j_gene: TRBJ2-1; d_gene: TRBD1; CDR3aa: CATSKSGQGRNEQFF; CDR3nt: TGTGCCACCAGTAAATCGGGACAGGGGAGAAATGAGCAGTTCTTC
v_gene: TRBV6-1; abundance: few; j_gene: TRBJ1-5; d_gene: TRBD1; CDR3aa: CASSPDRVQPQHF; CDR3nt: TGTGCCAGCAGCCCGGACAGGGTTCAGCCCCAGCATTTT